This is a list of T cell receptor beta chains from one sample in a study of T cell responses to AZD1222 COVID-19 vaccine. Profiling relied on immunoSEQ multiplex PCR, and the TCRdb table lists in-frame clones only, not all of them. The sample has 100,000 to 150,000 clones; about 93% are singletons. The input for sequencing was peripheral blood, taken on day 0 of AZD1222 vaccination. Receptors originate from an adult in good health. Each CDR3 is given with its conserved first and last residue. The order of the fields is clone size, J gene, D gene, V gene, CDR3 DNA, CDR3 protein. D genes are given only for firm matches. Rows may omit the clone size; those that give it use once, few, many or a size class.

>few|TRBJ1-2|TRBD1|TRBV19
TGTGCCAGTAGTCGACCCACACGACAGGGGCACTATGGCTACACCTTC
CASSRPTRQGHYGYTF
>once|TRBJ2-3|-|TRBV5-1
TGCGCCAGCAGCTTGCAGGGACCAGATACGCAGTATTTT
CASSLQGPDTQYF
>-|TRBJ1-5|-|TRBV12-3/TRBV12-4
TGTGCCAGCAGTCCGGGGACGGTCCAGCATTTT
CASSPGTVQHF
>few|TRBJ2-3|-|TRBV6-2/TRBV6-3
TGTGCCAGCAGTTATAGCCAGCGGAGCACAGATACGCAGTATTTT
CASSYSQRSTDTQYF
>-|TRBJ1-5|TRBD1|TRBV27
TGTGCCAGCAGTTTAGGACAGGGGAATCAGCCCCAGCATTTT
CASSLGQGNQPQHF
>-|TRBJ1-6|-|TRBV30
TGTGCCTGGAATAGTCTTAATTCACCCCTCCACTTT
CAWNSLNSPLHF
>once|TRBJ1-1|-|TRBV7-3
TGTGCCAGCAGCCAAGACAGGACAACTGAAGCTTTCTTT
CASSQDRTTEAFF
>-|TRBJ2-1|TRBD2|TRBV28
TGTGCCACCTCCCGGCGGGCGGGAGATCCCTCCCCTTACAATGAGCAGTTCTTC
CATSRRAGDPSPYNEQFF
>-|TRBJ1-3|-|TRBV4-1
TGCGCCAGCAGCCAAGTACTGGCAGCCTCTGGAAACACCATATATTTT
CASSQVLAASGNTIYF
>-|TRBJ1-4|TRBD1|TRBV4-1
TGCGCCAGCAGCTGGACAGGGCCTAGCCCTAGAAATGAAAAACTGTTTTTT
CASSWTGPSPRNEKLFF
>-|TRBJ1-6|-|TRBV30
TGTGCCTGGAGTTCAGCTATGAGCTCCTATAATTCACCCCTCCACTTT
CAWSSAMSSYNSPLHF
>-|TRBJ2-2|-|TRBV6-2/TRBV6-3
TGTGCCAGCAGTTTTGCGGGGACCGGGGAGCTGTTTTTT
CASSFAGTGELFF
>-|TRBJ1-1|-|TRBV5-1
TGCGCCAGCAGCTTGGACAGATTGACGGGAGCTTTCTTT
CASSLDRLTGAFF
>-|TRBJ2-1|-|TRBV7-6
TGTGCCAGCAGCTTAGCGGGGGAGAACAATGAGCAGTTCTTC
CASSLAGENNEQFF